This T cell receptor beta chain was recorded in a study of shared clonotypes between healthy human individuals. TCRdb's table, derived via immunoSEQ multiplex PCR, lists solely in-frame clones and lacks some. The sample lists about 2.1 million clones; roughly 93% were seen once. Overall study results and limits: What limited the represented genetic and exposure-history diversity was the small number of donors.

Naive CD8 cells, CD45RO-negative and positively selected for CCR7, excluded terminally differentiated effector memory CD45RA+ cells. Turning to this clone: Its antigen is still unknown.

There are 14 residues in the CDR3. V shed 4 bases and J shed 0 bases, with 11 bases lying between them. Germline V gene data show CDR1 as SGHRS and CDR2 as YFSETQ. The TCR comes from a man aged 18 to 30 in good health. Some clones in this sample may be carry-over from other donors' samples. Material: naive CD8+ T cells from PBMCs. The chain couples TRBV5-1 to TRBJ2-7; D perhaps matches TRBD1 (5 bases). CDR3 nucleotides: TGCGCCAGCAGCATGGACACCAACTCCTACGAGCAGTACTTC. Translation gives CASSMDTNSYEQYF.